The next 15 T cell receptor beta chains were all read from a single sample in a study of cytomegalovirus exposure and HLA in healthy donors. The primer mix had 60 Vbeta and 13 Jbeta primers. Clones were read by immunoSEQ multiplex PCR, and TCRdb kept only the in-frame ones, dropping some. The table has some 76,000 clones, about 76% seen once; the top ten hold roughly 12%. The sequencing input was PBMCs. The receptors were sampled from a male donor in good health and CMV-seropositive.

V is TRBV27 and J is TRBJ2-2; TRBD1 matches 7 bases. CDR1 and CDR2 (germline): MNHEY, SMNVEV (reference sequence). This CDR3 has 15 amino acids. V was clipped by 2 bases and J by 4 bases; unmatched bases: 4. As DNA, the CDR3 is TGTGCCAGCAGTTTAGGGACAGATCGCACCGGGGAGCTGTTTTTT. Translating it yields CASSLGTDRTGELFF.

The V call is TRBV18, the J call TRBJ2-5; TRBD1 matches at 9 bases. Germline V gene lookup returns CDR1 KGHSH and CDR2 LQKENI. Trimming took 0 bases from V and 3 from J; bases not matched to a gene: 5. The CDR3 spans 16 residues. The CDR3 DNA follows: TGTGCCAGCTCACCACCGAGGGGACAGGGCGAAGAGACCCAGTACTTC. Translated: CASSPPRGQGEETQYF.

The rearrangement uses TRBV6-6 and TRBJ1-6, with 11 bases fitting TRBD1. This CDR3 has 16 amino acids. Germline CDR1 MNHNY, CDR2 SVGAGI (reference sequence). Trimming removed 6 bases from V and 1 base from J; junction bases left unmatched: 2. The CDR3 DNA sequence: TGTGCCAGCAGCCGGGACAGGGGGTCCTATAATTCACCCCTCCACTTT. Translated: CASSRDRGSYNSPLHF.

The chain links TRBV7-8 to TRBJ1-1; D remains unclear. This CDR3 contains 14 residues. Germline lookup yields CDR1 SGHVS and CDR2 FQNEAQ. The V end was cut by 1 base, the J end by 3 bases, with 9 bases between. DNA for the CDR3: TGTGCCAGCAGCTTAGGAGGGTCTTACACTGAAGCTTTCTTT. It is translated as CASSLGGSYTEAFF.

This CDR3 is CAWTSGLADEQYF. The CDR3 bases are TGTGCCTGGACCTCGGGACTAGCGGACGAGCAGTACTTC. The chain employs TRBV30 and TRBJ2-7; 11 bases agree with TRBD2. Germline V gene data show CDR1 as GTSNPN and CDR2 as SVGIG (reference sequence). The length of the CDR3 is 13 residues. After removal of 4 bases from V and 5 bases from J, the junction contained 4 bases not matched to a gene.

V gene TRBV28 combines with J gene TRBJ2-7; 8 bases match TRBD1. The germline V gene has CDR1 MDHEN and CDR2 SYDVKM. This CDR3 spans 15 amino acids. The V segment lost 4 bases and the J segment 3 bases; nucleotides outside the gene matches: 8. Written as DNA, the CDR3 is TGTGCCAGCAGTTCGGTTGGGACAGGTTTCTACGAGCAGTACTTC. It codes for CASSSVGTGFYEQYF.

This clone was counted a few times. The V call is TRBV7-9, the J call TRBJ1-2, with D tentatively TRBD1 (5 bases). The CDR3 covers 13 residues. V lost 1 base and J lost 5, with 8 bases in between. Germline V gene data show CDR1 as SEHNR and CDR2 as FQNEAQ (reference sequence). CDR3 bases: TGTGCCAGCAGCTTAGTACAGGATTATGGCTACACCTTC. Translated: CASSLVQDYGYTF.

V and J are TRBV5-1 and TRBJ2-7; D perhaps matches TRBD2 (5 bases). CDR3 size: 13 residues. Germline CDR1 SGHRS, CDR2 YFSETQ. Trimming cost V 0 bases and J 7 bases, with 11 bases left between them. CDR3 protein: CASSLDDYPEQYF. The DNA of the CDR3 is TGCGCCAGCAGCTTGGATGACTACCCGGAGCAGTACTTC.

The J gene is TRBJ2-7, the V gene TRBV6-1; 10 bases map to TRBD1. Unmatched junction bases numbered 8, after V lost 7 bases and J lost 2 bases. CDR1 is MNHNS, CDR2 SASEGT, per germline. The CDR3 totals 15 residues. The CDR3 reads CASNKGTGATYEQYF. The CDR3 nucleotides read TGTGCCAGCAACAAGGGGACAGGGGCCACCTACGAGCAGTACTTC.

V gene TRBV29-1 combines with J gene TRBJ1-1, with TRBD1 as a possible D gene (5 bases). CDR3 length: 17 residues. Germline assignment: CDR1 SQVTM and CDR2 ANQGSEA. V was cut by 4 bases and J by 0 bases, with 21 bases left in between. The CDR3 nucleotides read TGCAGCGTTGGGGGAAGGAGGGGATTCAACATGAACACTGAAGCTTTCTTT. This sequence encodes CSVGGRRGFNMNTEAFF.

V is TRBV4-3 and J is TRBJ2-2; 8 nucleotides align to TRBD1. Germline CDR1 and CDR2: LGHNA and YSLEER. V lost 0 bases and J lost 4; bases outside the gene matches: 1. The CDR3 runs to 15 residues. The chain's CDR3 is CASSQDRGRTGELFF. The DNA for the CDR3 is TGCGCCAGCAGCCAAGACAGGGGGCGCACCGGGGAGCTGTTTTTT.

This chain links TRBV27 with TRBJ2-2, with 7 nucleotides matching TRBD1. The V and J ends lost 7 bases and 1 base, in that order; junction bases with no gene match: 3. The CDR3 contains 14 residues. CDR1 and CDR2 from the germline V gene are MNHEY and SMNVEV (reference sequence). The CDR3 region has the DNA TGTGCCAGCAATACAGGGGAGAACACCGGGGAGCTGTTTTTT. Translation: CASNTGENTGELFF.

The chain's CDR3 is CASSKGTGGTYEQYF. For the CDR3, the DNA is TGTGCCAGCAGCAAGGGGACAGGGGGAACCTACGAGCAGTACTTC. The gene calls are TRBV7-6 and TRBJ2-7, with 11 nucleotides matching TRBD1. This CDR3 region has 15 residues. Losses at the gene ends were 5 bases for V and 2 bases for J; bases not matched to a gene: 5. Per germline, CDR1 SGHVS and CDR2 FNYEAQ. Variable domain in full (rest from reference TRBV7-6 and TRBJ2-7): GAGVSQSPRYKVTKRGQDVALRCDPISGHVSLYWYRQALGQGPEFLTYFNYEAQQDKSGLPNDRFSAERPEGSISTLTIQRTEQRDSAMYRCASSKGTGGTYEQYFGPGTRLTVT.

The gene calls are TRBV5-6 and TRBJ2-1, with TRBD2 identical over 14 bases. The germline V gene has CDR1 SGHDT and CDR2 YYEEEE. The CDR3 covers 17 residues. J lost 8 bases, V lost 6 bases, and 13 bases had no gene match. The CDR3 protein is CASTLLTSGGALDEQFF. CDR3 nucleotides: TGTGCCAGCACCCTCCTGACTAGCGGGGGGGCCTTGGATGAGCAGTTCTTC.

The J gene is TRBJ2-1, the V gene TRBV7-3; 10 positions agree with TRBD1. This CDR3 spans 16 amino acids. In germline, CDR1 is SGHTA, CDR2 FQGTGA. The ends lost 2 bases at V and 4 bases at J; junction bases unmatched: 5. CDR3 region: CASSLAGTGVYNEQFF. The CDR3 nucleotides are TGTGCCAGCAGCTTAGCCGGGACAGGGGTTTACAATGAGCAGTTCTTC.